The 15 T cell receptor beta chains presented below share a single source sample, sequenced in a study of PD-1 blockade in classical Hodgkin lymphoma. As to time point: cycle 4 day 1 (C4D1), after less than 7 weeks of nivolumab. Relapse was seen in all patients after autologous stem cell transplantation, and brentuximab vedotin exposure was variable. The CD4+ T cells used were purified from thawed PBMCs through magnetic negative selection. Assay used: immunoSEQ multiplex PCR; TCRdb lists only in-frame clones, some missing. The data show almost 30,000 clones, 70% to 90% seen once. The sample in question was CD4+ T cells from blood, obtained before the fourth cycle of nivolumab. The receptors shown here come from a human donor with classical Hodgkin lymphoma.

The chain's CDR3 is CASSPQGARAFF. The CDR3 DNA sequence: TGTGCCAGCAGCCCCCAGGGGGCGCGGGCTTTCTTT. J is TRBJ1-1 and V is TRBV6-6, with 8 positions matching TRBD1. The CDR3 contains 12 residues. Germline CDR1 is MNHNY and CDR2 is SVGAGI (reference sequence). J gave up 11 bases and V 6 bases, and 8 bases lay outside the gene matches.

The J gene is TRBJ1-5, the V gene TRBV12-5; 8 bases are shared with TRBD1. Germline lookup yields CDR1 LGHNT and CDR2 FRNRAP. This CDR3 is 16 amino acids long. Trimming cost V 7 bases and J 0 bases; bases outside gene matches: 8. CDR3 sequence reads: CASVTGEPYSNQPQHF. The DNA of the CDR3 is TGTGCTAGTGTGACAGGGGAGCCTTATAGCAATCAGCCCCAGCATTTT.

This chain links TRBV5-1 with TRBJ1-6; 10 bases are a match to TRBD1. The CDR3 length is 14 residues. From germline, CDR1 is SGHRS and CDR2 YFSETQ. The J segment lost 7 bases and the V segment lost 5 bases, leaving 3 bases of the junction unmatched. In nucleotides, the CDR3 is TGCGCCAGCAGTCGGGACAGGGGAAATTCACCCCTCCACTTT. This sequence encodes CASSRDRGNSPLHF.

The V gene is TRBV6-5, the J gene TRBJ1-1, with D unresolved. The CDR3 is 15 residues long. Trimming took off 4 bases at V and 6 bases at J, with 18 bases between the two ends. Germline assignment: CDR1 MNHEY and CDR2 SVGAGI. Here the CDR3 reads CASSFTGLGNAEAFF. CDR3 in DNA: TGTGCCAGCAGTTTCACGGGCCTCGGAAACGCTGAAGCTTTCTTT.

The CDR3 DNA reads TGCGCCAGCAGCTTGCAGGCAGACCCGAACACCGGGGAGCTGTTTTTT. As protein: CASSLQADPNTGELFF. The chain uses TRBV5-1 and TRBJ2-2; D unclear. The ends were cut back, 1 base at V and 0 bases at J, with 10 bases in the middle. This CDR3 is built from 16 residues. Germline-derived CDR1 and CDR2 are SGHRS and YFSETQ.

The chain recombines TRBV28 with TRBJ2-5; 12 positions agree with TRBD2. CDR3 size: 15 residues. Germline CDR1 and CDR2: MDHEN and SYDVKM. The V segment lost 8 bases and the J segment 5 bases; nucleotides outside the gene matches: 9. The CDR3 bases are TGTGCCAGCCGACTAGCGGGGGTCTCAAGCGAGACCCAGTACTTC. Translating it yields CASRLAGVSSETQYF.

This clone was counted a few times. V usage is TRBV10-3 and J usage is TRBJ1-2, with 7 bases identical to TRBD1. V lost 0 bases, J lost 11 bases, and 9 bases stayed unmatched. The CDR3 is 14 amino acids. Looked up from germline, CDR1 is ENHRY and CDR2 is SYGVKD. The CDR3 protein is CAISESLGARGYTF. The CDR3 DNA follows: TGTGCCATCAGTGAGTCGTTAGGGGCCAGGGGGTACACCTTC.

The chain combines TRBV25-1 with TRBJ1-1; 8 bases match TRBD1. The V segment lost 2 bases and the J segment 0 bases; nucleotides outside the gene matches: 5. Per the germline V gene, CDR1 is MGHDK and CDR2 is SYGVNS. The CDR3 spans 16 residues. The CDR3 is CASSEGETGVNTEAFF. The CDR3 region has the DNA TGTGCCAGCAGTGAAGGGGAGACAGGGGTGAACACTGAAGCTTTCTTT.

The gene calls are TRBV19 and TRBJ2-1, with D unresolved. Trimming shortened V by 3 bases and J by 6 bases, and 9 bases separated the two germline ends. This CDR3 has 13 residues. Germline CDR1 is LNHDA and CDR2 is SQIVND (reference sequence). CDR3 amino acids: CASSILAVNEQFF. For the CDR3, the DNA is TGTGCCAGTAGTATCTTGGCGGTCAATGAGCAGTTCTTC.

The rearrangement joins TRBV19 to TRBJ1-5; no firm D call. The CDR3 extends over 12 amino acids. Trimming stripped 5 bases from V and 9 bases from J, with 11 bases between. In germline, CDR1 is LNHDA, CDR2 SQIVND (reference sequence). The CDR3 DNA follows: TGTGCCAGTAGTGGAAAAAGAGGGCCCCAGCATTTT. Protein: CASSGKRGPQHF.

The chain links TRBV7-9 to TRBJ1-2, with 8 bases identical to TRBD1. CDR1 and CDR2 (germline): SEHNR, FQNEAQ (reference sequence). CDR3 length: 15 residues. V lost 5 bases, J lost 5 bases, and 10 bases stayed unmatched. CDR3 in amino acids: CASSVQPTGGYGYTF. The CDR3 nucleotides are TGTGCCAGCAGCGTGCAACCCACAGGGGGATATGGCTACACCTTC.

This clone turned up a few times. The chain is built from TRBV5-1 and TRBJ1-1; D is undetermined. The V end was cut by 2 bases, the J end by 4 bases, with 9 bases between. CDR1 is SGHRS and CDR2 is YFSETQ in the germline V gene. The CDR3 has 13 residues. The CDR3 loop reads CASSFRESTEAFF. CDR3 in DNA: TGCGCCAGCAGCTTCCGGGAGAGCACTGAAGCTTTCTTT.

CDR3 DNA sequence: TGCGCCAGCAGCGCGGGACAGGGAGCACAGCCCCAGCATTTT. Protein sequence: CASSAGQGAQPQHF. This chain connects TRBV5-1 to TRBJ1-5; the match to TRBD1 covers 9 bases. The CDR3 sequence is 14 residues long. CDR1 and CDR2 (germline): SGHRS, YFSETQ. The V segment lost 4 bases and the J segment 7 bases; nucleotides outside the gene matches: 6.

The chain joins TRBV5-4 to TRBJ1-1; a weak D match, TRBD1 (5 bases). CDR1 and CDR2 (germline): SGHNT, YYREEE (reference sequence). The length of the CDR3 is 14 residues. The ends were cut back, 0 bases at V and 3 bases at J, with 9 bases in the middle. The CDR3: CASSLDPRDTEAFF. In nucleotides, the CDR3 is TGTGCCAGCAGCTTGGACCCCAGGGACACTGAAGCTTTCTTT.

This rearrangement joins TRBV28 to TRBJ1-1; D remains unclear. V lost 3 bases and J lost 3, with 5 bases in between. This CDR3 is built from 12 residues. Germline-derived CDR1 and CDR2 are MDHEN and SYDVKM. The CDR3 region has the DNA TGTGCCAGCAGTTTGAGGTACACTGAAGCTTTCTTT. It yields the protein CASSLRYTEAFF.